This TCR beta chain was identified during a study of cytomegalovirus exposure and HLA in healthy donors. This CDR3 is built from 18 residues. CDR1 and CDR2 (germline): SGHRS, YFSETQ. With 1 base clipped from V and 6 bases from J, the junction kept 9 bases outside the gene matches. The primer mix had 60 Vbeta and 13 Jbeta primers. Profiling relied on immunoSEQ multiplex PCR, and the TCRdb table lists in-frame clones only, not all of them. The sample yields approximately 100,000 clones, approximately 80% seen once. This clone was picked up one time. Sequencing was carried out using PBMCs. The TCR comes from a female donor in good health and CMV-seropositive. The V gene is TRBV5-1, the J gene TRBJ2-2, with 13 bases fitting TRBD2. The CDR3 sequence: CASSLISRTSGGAGELFF. CDR3 coding DNA: TGCGCCAGCAGCTTGATATCGCGAACTAGCGGGGGGGCCGGGGAGCTGTTTTTT.